This is a list of T cell receptor beta chains from one sample in a study of cytomegalovirus exposure and HLA in healthy donors. The assay was immunoSEQ multiplex PCR, and TCRdb's table has in-frame clones only and misses some. Among some 170,000 clones, about three quarters were seen once, and the ten largest hold 5% to 7%. The specimen was PBMCs. The receptors stem from a man aged 35 to 55 in good health and CMV-seropositive. The CDR3 runs from the conserved cysteine through the conserved F or W. D genes are given only for firm matches. Clone size is stated in some rows and not others, as once, few, many or a class when expanded.

d_call	v_call	clone_size	j_call	cdr3_aa	cdr3_nt
TRBD1	TRBV27	-	TRBJ1-5	CASSQTGPSRAYSNQPQHF	TGTGCCAGCAGTCAGACAGGGCCCTCTCGGGCCTATAGCAATCAGCCCCAGCATTTT
-	TRBV10-3	-	TRBJ2-5	CAIAMAGAQETQYF	TGTGCCATCGCTATGGCAGGGGCCCAAGAGACCCAGTACTTC
TRBD2	TRBV6-6	-	TRBJ2-5	CASIVSGSKETQYF	TGTGCCAGCATTGTAAGCGGGAGTAAGGAGACCCAGTACTTC
-	TRBV19	-	TRBJ1-2	CASSINSLGGGYGYTF	TGTGCCAGTAGTATAAACTCCCTGGGGGGTGGCTATGGCTACACCTTC
TRBD1	TRBV6-1	-	TRBJ2-1	CASSVGQTPGQFF	TGTGCCAGCAGTGTGGGACAGACCCCCGGGCAGTTCTTC
TRBD2	TRBV5-4	-	TRBJ2-3	CASSPSGSFGTDTQYF	TGTGCCAGCAGCCCTAGCGGGAGTTTCGGCACAGATACGCAGTATTTT
-	TRBV18	-	TRBJ2-5	CASSPGRTEGAQYF	TGTGCCAGCTCACCAGGCCGGACCGAAGGGGCCCAGTACTTC
-	TRBV6-1	-	TRBJ1-5	CASSEWSGQPQHF	TGTGCCAGCAGTGAATGGAGCGGTCAGCCCCAGCATTTT
TRBD2	TRBV5-1	-	TRBJ2-7	CASSPSGSSYEQYF	TGCGCCAGCAGCCCTAGCGGGAGCTCCTACGAGCAGTACTTC
TRBD1	TRBV6-5	once	TRBJ2-5	CASSYFYRGRVETQYF	TGTGCCAGCAGTTACTTCTACAGGGGGCGCGTGGAGACCCAGTACTTC
-	TRBV5-1	once	TRBJ2-6	CASQRVIGPNSGANGLTF	TGCGCCAGCCAACGGGTAATTGGCCCGAACTCTGGGGCCAACGGCCTGACTTTC
TRBD1	TRBV20-1	-	TRBJ2-7	CSGGQGLEQYF	TGCAGTGGGGGACAGGGGCTCGAGCAGTACTTC
TRBD2	TRBV10-3	-	TRBJ2-7	CAISVTSGNEQYF	TGTGCCATCAGTGTTACTAGCGGGAACGAGCAGTACTTC
-	TRBV6-5	-	TRBJ1-6	CASSYSSGKNSPLHF	TGTGCCAGCAGTTACTCGTCAGGGAAAAATTCACCCCTCCACTTT
TRBD1	TRBV18	-	TRBJ2-1	CASSDTRDRGSEQFF	TGTGCCAGCTCAGATACCCGGGACAGGGGCTCAGAGCAGTTCTTC
TRBD2	TRBV7-9	-	TRBJ2-2	CASSLGTSGANTGELFF	TGTGCCAGCAGCTTAGGGACTAGCGGTGCGAACACCGGGGAGCTGTTTTTT
-	TRBV2	-	TRBJ2-2	CASSEEGGTGELFF	TGTGCCAGCAGTGAAGAGGGGGGGACCGGGGAGCTGTTTTTT
TRBD2	TRBV5-1	-	TRBJ2-2	CASSSRLAGLTGELFF	TGCGCCAGCAGCTCGCGACTAGCGGGACTCACCGGGGAGCTGTTTTTT
-	TRBV5-1	-	TRBJ2-5	CASSPGHAQETQYF	TGCGCCAGCAGCCCAGGACACGCTCAAGAGACCCAGTACTTC
TRBD1	TRBV29-1	-	TRBJ2-7	CSVEPDRGSEQYF	TGCAGCGTTGAACCCGACAGGGGGAGCGAGCAGTACTTC
TRBD2	TRBV7-2	-	TRBJ2-4	CASSLETSGRQYF	TGTGCCAGCAGCTTAGAAACTAGCGGGAGGCAGTACTTC
-	TRBV11-1	-	TRBJ2-7	CASRGAEDSTYEQYF	TGTGCCAGCAGGGGTGCGGAGGACAGCACCTACGAGCAGTACTTC
TRBD1	TRBV18	-	TRBJ2-1	CASSPRQGAHNEQFF	TGTGCCAGCTCACCACGACAGGGGGCCCACAATGAGCAGTTCTTC
-	TRBV6-1	-	TRBJ1-1	CASIRDLNTEAFF	TGTGCCAGCATTAGGGACTTGAACACTGAAGCTTTCTTT
-	TRBV10-2	-	TRBJ2-7	CASSERRGGSYEQYF	TGCGCCAGCAGTGAAAGAAGGGGAGGCTCCTACGAGCAGTACTTC
-	TRBV10-1	-	TRBJ1-1	CASTPQGNTEAFF	TGCGCCAGCACTCCGCAGGGAAACACTGAAGCTTTCTTT
-	TRBV6-5	few	TRBJ2-7	CASSPPRAGNYEQYF	TGTGCCAGCAGTCCTCCGCGGGCAGGAAACTACGAGCAGTACTTC
TRBD1	TRBV27	-	TRBJ2-2	CASSLLPGGFETGELFF	TGTGCCAGCAGTCTTCTCCCAGGGGGCTTCGAGACCGGGGAGCTGTTTTTT
-	TRBV6-1	-	TRBJ2-5	CASSTGKETQYF	TGTGCCAGCAGTACAGGGAAAGAGACCCAGTACTTC
-	TRBV28	-	TRBJ2-7	CASNPEGRGVYEQYF	TGTGCCAGCAACCCGGAGGGGCGAGGGGTTTACGAGCAGTACTTC